Described below is a single T cell receptor (beta chain) sequence and its context. Its antigen is unidentified. The CDR3 is 13 residues long. CDR1 and CDR2 (germline): DFQATT, SNEGSKA (reference sequence). Trimming took off 0 bases at V and 0 bases at J, with 3 bases between the two ends. These data belong to a study of tumor-infiltrating lymphocytes in primary liver carcinoma. The wider study: All lesions had stage T1-T3 N0M0 and about 4 to 10 cm widths.

Whole-study results and caveats: In tumor-adjacent and tumor-blood pairs, overlap was lower than in tumor region pairs. Against blood, tumors held a significantly higher top-250-clone fraction (p = 0.039).

With around 450 ng total RNA as template and a constant-region primer, TCR beta cDNA was made. ARM-PCR, slightly modified, supplied the TCR beta libraries through three nested multiplex PCR rounds. For approximately 11 cycles apiece, the opening two PCR rounds ran with TRBV1-TRBV30 forward primers and a C-beta reverse primer. TCRdb passed the multiplex PCR reads through MiXCR, listing each CDR3 protein once. The sample yields approximately 42,000 distinct CDR3 sequences, more than 60% seen once. Co-extraction of both nucleic acids (RNA and DNA) used about 18-31 mg of unsorted bulk tissue. With chronic HBV infection, the patients were also treatment-naive.

The TCR was taken from a woman in her twenties or thirties with primary liver carcinoma and hepatitis B virus infection. The J gene is TRBJ1-3, the V gene TRBV20-1; the D is unclear. Material: tumor-adjacent normal liver tissue. The CDR3 nucleotides read TGCAGTGCTAGAGATCTCTCTGGAAACACCATATATTTT. Protein: CSARDLSGNTIYF.